What follows are 26 T cell receptor beta chains derived from one specimen sequenced in a study of Graves' ophthalmopathy and Graves' hyperthyroidism. Amplified TCR beta CDR3 regions were obtained using RNA transcripts as template. A first-round RT-PCR used HTBI primers, followed by a second-round multiplex PCR. MiXCR, applied by TCRdb to the multiplex PCR reads, yields one record per CDR3 protein. Of 300,000 to 350,000 distinct CDR3 sequences in the sample, roughly a sixth were seen once. Input material: peripheral blood. These receptors all come from an adult man with Graves' ophthalmopathy.

The rearrangement uses TRBV3-1 and TRBJ2-7; TRBD2 matches 10 bases. CDR1 and CDR2 from the germline V gene are LGHDT and YNNKEL (reference sequence). The CDR3 length is 15 residues. V gave up 6 bases and J gave up 3 bases; unmatched junction bases: 8. CDR3: CASSRGTSVFYEQYF. The DNA for the CDR3 is TGTGCCAGCAGTCGGGGGACTAGCGTTTTCTACGAGCAGTACTTC.

This clonotype was detected many times. V usage is TRBV6-5 and J usage is TRBJ1-2; no reliable D call. The CDR3 contains 17 residues. The V end was cut by 0 bases, the J end by 3 bases, with 17 bases between. Germline V gene data show CDR1 as MNHEY and CDR2 as SVGAGI. The chain's CDR3 is CASSYSIEPGIDYGYTF. CDR3 DNA sequence: TGTGCCAGCAGTTACTCGATAGAGCCTGGGATCGACTATGGCTACACCTTC.

This clonotype was recorded at least ten times. This could be a read error, since a much larger clone is one nucleotide away. The chain couples TRBV6-2 or TRBV6-3 to TRBJ1-5; no clear D. Germline V gene data show CDR1 as MNHEY and CDR2 as SVGEGT. V was cut by 5 bases and J by 2 bases, with 10 bases left in between. The CDR3 is 14 residues long. The DNA for the CDR3 is TGTGCCAGCAGTCGGGTCCGCGGCAATCAGCCCCAGCATTTT. Its protein product is CASSRVRGNQPQHF.

At least ten counts were recorded for this clonotype. V gene TRBV6-5 combines with J gene TRBJ2-5; 9 bases fit TRBD1. This CDR3 comprises 14 residues. Germline V gene sequence: CDR1 MNHEY, CDR2 SVGAGI. The V segment lost 4 bases and the J segment 5 bases; nucleotides outside the gene matches: 5. CDR3 loop: CASSSGTGMETQYF. In DNA form, the CDR3 reads TGTGCCAGCAGTTCGGGGACAGGGATGGAGACCCAGTACTTC.

In its sample, this clonotype was seen many times. The CDR3 region has the DNA TGCAGTGCCACGACCGGGAATTCACCCCTCCACTTT. This encodes CSATTGNSPLHF. The chain uses TRBV20-1 and TRBJ1-6, with unresolved D. Per the germline V gene, CDR1 is DFQATT and CDR2 is SNEGSKA (reference sequence). The CDR3 has 12 residues. Trimming removed 6 bases from V and 7 bases from J, with 10 bases in between.

Many counts were recorded for this clonotype. The CDR3 is CASALSGGMETQYF. The CDR3 coding sequence is TGTGCCAGCGCCTTATCAGGGGGCATGGAGACCCAGTACTTC. The chain joins TRBV11-1 to TRBJ2-5; TRBD1 matches at 8 bases. The germline V gene encodes CDR1 SGHAT and CDR2 FQDESV (reference sequence). This CDR3 spans 14 amino acids. With V trimmed by 8 bases and J by 5 bases, 10 bases remained unmatched.

In this sample, this clonotype turned up many times. This rearrangement joins TRBV12-3 or TRBV12-4 to TRBJ1-1, with TRBD1 as a possible D gene (5 bases). This CDR3 is built from 14 residues. Trimming took 7 bases from V and 5 from J, leaving 17 bases between them. This chain's CDR3 is CASTPFGGKTEAFF. The CDR3 DNA reads TGTGCCAGCACCCCTTTCGGGGGAAAGACTGAAGCTTTCTTT.

This clonotype was recorded at least ten times. V and J are TRBV20-1 and TRBJ2-7; 10 bases map to TRBD2. CDR1 DFQATT and CDR2 SNEGSKA come from the germline V gene (reference sequence). The CDR3 runs to 13 residues. Trimming at V came to 5 bases and at J to 2 bases, leaving 3 bases not matched to a gene. CDR3 nucleotides: TGCAGTGCTTCTAGCGGGGGACCCTACGAGCAGTACTTC. It translates to CSASSGGPYEQYF.

There are many counts of this clonotype. J is TRBJ2-2 and V is TRBV6-1; TRBD2 matches 7 bases. With 6 bases clipped from V and 1 base from J, the junction kept 2 bases outside the gene matches. Germline V gives CDR1 MNHNS, CDR2 SASEGT. The CDR3 loop spans 14 amino acids. CDR3 nucleotide sequence: TGTGCCAGCAGCCCTAGCGGGAACACCGGGGAGCTGTTTTTT. Its translation is CASSPSGNTGELFF.

Ten or more counts support this clonotype. This chain connects TRBV6-5 to TRBJ1-2; the D is unclear. The CDR3 covers 12 residues. Between the trimmed V and J ends, which lost 4 bases and 10 bases, there was a span of 13 bases. CDR1 is MNHEY, CDR2 SVGAGI, per germline. CDR3 sequence: CASSSNTLLYTF. The CDR3 bases are TGTGCCAGCAGTTCCAACACCCTGCTCTACACCTTC.

The sample holds many counts of this clonotype. The V gene is TRBV10-2, the J gene TRBJ2-7, with D possibly TRBD2 on 5 matching bases. From germline, CDR1 is WSHSY and CDR2 SAAADI. This CDR3 is 14 amino acids long. With 6 bases removed from V and 2 bases from J, the gap between germline ends came to 14 bases. CDR3 sequence reads: CASRPGGPTYEQYF. The CDR3 region has the DNA TGCGCCAGCAGACCTGGCGGGCCCACCTACGAGCAGTACTTC.

This clonotype was detected many times. The chain links TRBV4-1 to TRBJ2-7, with 7 positions matching TRBD2. This CDR3 spans 12 amino acids. Per the germline V gene, CDR1 is MGHRA and CDR2 is YSYEKL. The CDR3 sequence is CATRTSSYEQYF. The CDR3 bases are TGCGCTACAAGGACTAGTAGCTACGAGCAGTACTTC.

The chain employs TRBV28 and TRBJ1-6; 9 bases fit TRBD1. V dropped 4 bases and J dropped 8; count of bases not matched to a gene: 9. Germline V CDR1 and CDR2: MDHEN, SYDVKM. CDR3 length equals 16 residues. CDR3 DNA: TGTGCCAGCAGTTATCATCCGGGACAGGGATATTCACCCCTCCACTTT. This sequence encodes CASSYHPGQGYSPLHF.

This clonotype has a count of ten or more. The chain uses TRBV20-1 and TRBJ2-7, with 10 bases identical to TRBD2. Germline values: CDR1 DFQATT, CDR2 SNEGSKA (reference sequence). Germline trimming cut 0 bases from V and 7 bases from J; bases unmatched to any gene: 9. The length of the CDR3 is 15 residues. The CDR3 DNA sequence: TGCAGTGCTAGAGATGGAACAGCGGGAGGGTGGGAGCAGTACTTC. As protein: CSARDGTAGGWEQYF.

This clonotype was counted ten times or more. This chain connects TRBV6-2 or TRBV6-3 to TRBJ2-4, with 9 bases that match TRBD1. Germline V lookup: CDR1 MNHEY, CDR2 SVGEGT. V gave up 0 bases and J gave up 1 base; unmatched junction bases: 10. This CDR3 spans 19 amino acids. The CDR3 DNA follows: TGTGCCAGCAGTTACTCGATTACGGGACAGGGTAACGCCAAAAACATTCAGTACTTC. Protein sequence: CASSYSITGQGNAKNIQYF.

In its sample, this clonotype was seen many times. The chain joins TRBV11-2 to TRBJ2-7; 11 nucleotides align to TRBD2. Trimming took 5 bases from V and 2 from J; bases not matched to a gene: 8. Germline V gives CDR1 SGHAT, CDR2 FQNNGV. The CDR3 has 16 residues. The CDR3 loop is CASSISSGRLPYEQYF. The CDR3 nucleotides are TGTGCCAGCAGCATCTCTAGCGGGAGGCTTCCCTACGAGCAGTACTTC.

There are many counts of this clonotype. CDR3 bases: TGTGCCAGCAGTACGTGGACCTTGGGGACCGGGGAGCTGTTTTTT. It is translated as CASSTWTLGTGELFF. V usage is TRBV6-2 or TRBV6-3 and J usage is TRBJ2-2; D uncertain. V was cut by 5 bases and J by 5 bases, with 15 bases left in between. The CDR3 loop spans 15 amino acids. The V gene's germline CDR1 is MNHEY and CDR2 SVGEGT.

This chain joins TRBV18 and TRBJ1-1; D call uncertain. Germline V gene data show CDR1 as KGHSH and CDR2 as LQKENI. V lost 2 bases to trimming and J lost 5 bases, with 9 bases between them. The CDR3 is 13 amino acids. The CDR3 is CASSPASQTEAFF. The CDR3 DNA reads as TGTGCCAGCTCACCAGCCAGTCAAACTGAAGCTTTCTTT.

V usage is TRBV27 and J usage is TRBJ2-5; tentatively, D is TRBD1 (5 bases). CDR1 is MNHEY and CDR2 is SMNVEV in the germline V gene (reference sequence). The CDR3 spans 13 residues. V shed 7 bases and J shed 2 bases, with 11 bases lying between them. This CDR3 reads CASITQVQETQYF. For the CDR3, the DNA is TGTGCCAGCATCACACAGGTTCAAGAGACCCAGTACTTC.

Ten or more counts support this clonotype. The germline gene is not matched at one end of the junction; a read error may be the cause. The rearrangement uses TRBV7-3 and TRBJ2-5; 7 nucleotides align to TRBD2. In germline, CDR1 is SGHTA, CDR2 FQGTGA. The CDR3 covers 13 residues. In DNA, the CDR3 is TGTGCCGGCAGCCCCCGGGGGGTTGGGACCCAGTACTTC. Protein product: CAGSPRGVGTQYF. Complete variable domain (other parts from reference TRBV7-3 and TRBJ2-5): GAGVSQTPSNKVTEKGKYVELRCDPISGHTALYWYRQSLGQGPEFLIYFQGTGAADDSGLPNDRFFAVRPEGSVSTLKIQRTERGDSAVYLCAGSPRGVGTQYFGPGTRLLVL.

This clonotype was picked up many times. The chain carries TRBV24-1 and TRBJ2-7; 12 bases match TRBD1. The CDR3 totals 15 residues. Germline assignment: CDR1 KGHDR and CDR2 SFDVKD. Trimming removed 4 bases from V and 6 bases from J; junction bases left unmatched: 6. CDR3 protein: CATSDPGTGGGEQYF. CDR3 bases: TGTGCCACCAGTGACCCCGGGACAGGGGGCGGCGAGCAGTACTTC.

V and J are TRBV12-3 or TRBV12-4 and TRBJ2-5, with 13 bases that match TRBD2. There are 20 residues in the CDR3. V lost 5 bases to trimming and J lost 5 bases; unmatched junction nucleotides: 20. The CDR3 bases are TGTGCCAGCAGTAACACCAATGGACTAGCGGGAGAGCAAACCGGCGAGACCCAGTACTTC. Protein product: CASSNTNGLAGEQTGETQYF.

At least ten counts were recorded for this clonotype. The V call is TRBV20-1, the J call TRBJ1-5; D call uncertain. CDR1 and CDR2 (germline): DFQATT, SNEGSKA (reference sequence). The CDR3 loop spans 14 amino acids. V was cut by 1 base and J by 0 bases, with 7 bases left in between. The CDR3 loop is CSARGGNSNQPQHF. CDR3 in DNA: TGCAGTGCTAGAGGCGGCAATAGCAATCAGCCCCAGCATTTT.

This clonotype has a count of ten or more. This sequence joins TRBV6-1 and TRBJ1-1, with TRBD1 as a possible D gene (5 bases). Trimming took off 6 bases at V and 1 base at J, with 12 bases between the two ends. Germline V gene data show CDR1 as MNHNS and CDR2 as SASEGT. The CDR3 has 14 amino acids. In DNA, the CDR3 is TGTGCCAGCAGCCCGGGACGGCCGAACACTGAAGCTTTCTTT. It is translated as CASSPGRPNTEAFF.

Many counts were recorded for this clonotype. The chain joins TRBV6-2 or TRBV6-3 to TRBJ2-2; the D call may be TRBD1 or TRBD2 (6 bases each). Germline CDR1 and CDR2: MNHEY and SVGEGT. The CDR3 sequence is 15 residues long. The ends were cut back, 7 bases at V and 7 bases at J, with 19 bases in the middle. The CDR3 here is CASIEGGWQGGELFF. The DNA for the CDR3 is TGTGCCAGCATTGAGGGGGGCTGGCAAGGCGGGGAGCTGTTTTTT.

This chain links TRBV28 with TRBJ2-5; TRBD2 matches 13 bases. V was pared by 6 bases and J by 7 bases, with 5 bases of the junction left unmatched. Germline CDR1 MDHEN, CDR2 SYDVKM. The CDR3 runs 14 residues. CDR3 sequence (DNA): TGTGCCAGCAGCGGACTAGCGGGAGTAGTGACCCAGTACTTC. Translating gives CASSGLAGVVTQYF.